These 5 T cell receptor beta chains were all obtained from the same sample, sequenced in a study of CD8 T cells in ankylosing spondylitis. Findings of the study overall: Ankylosing spondylitis blood appeared to be characterized by a TCR beta motif of roughly eight highly homologous variants.

TCRdb independently ran MiXCR on the 5' RACE reads; one entry per CDR3 protein. Here the sample spans approximately 300,000 distinct CDR3 sequences, less than 10% being singletons. Antigen specificity for these receptors is unknown. The specimen was blood, either unsorted or a sorted T cell fraction (not recorded which). The receptors here all came from a male donor with ankylosing spondylitis.

This clonotype was seen repeatedly, ten times or more. The gene calls are TRBV3-1 and TRBJ2-2; TRBD2 is a possible D gene (6 bases). CDR1 is LGHDT, CDR2 YNNKEL, per germline (reference sequence). CDR3 length: 17 amino acids. Trimming took off 4 bases at V and 4 bases at J, with 19 bases between the two ends. CDR3 amino acids: CASSPELLRGGTGELFF. CDR3 in DNA: TGTGCCAGCAGCCCCGAATTGTTGCGGGGTGGCACCGGGGAGCTGTTTTTT. Based on the CDR3 plus reference TRBV3-1 and TRBJ2-2, the full variable domain is DTAVSQTPKYLVTQMGNDKSIKCEQNLGHDTMYWYKQDSKKFLKIMFSYNNKELIINETVPNRFSPKSPDKAHLNLHINSLELGDSAVYFCASSPELLRGGTGELFFGEGSRLTVL.

This clonotype was detected only a few times. The chain recombines TRBV7-2 with TRBJ1-2; TRBD1 aligns across 7 bases. The V gene's germline CDR1 is SGHTA and CDR2 FQGNSA. With V trimmed by 3 bases and J by 3 bases, 4 bases remained unmatched. This CDR3 has 14 amino acids. In nucleotides, the CDR3 is TGTGCCAGCAGCTTCCGGGACAGCTACTATGGCTACACCTTC. Its protein is CASSFRDSYYGYTF.

The chain recombines TRBV9 with TRBJ2-7; no reliable D call. Germline V lookup: CDR1 SGDLS, CDR2 YYNGEE. The CDR3 runs 18 residues. Trimming removed 3 bases from V and 3 bases from J, with 25 bases in between. Here the CDR3 reads CASSASPTPSVRLYEQYF. The CDR3 nucleotides are TGTGCCAGCAGCGCCTCACCAACGCCGAGCGTTAGACTCTACGAGCAGTACTTC.

The rearrangement uses TRBV4-3 and TRBJ1-2; the D gene is possibly TRBD1 (5 bases). The V end lost 0 bases, the J end lost 8 bases, and 22 bases lay between the germline ends. The CDR3 is 17 residues long. Germline lookup yields CDR1 LGHNA and CDR2 YSLEER. The DNA for the CDR3 is TGCGCCAGCAGCCAAGATAAACAGGCCCTCCCGTGGGGCGGCTACACCTTC. It codes for CASSQDKQALPWGGYTF.

This clonotype was observed many times. CDR3 in DNA: TGTGCCACCAGTGGATCCGGGATCGGTCCCCAGCATTTT. Translated: CATSGSGIGPQHF. The chain has TRBV24-1 and TRBJ1-5; D is ambiguous. V lost 5 bases, J lost 10 bases, and 14 bases lay in between. Germline V gives CDR1 KGHDR, CDR2 SFDVKD. CDR3 length equals 13 residues.